These 13 T cell receptor beta chains came from one sample sequenced in a study of blood T cell repertoires in COVID-19 (dated by TCRdb to 2020 to 2022). The receptor library was made with the immunoSEQ multiplex PCR assay. Held by TCRdb, this immuneACCESS table contains in-frame sequences only and omits some clones. Under half of the omission traces to an unresolved V gene where checked; the cause of the rest is unknown. This sample has about 140,000 clones in its table, and just over 85% of those were observed once. Together, the top ten hold approximately 4.5% of the sample. The specimen was PBMCs or T cells enriched from blood (not recorded which). The receptor source for this set is a man aged 50 to 60 who had recovered from COVID-19.

This chain uses TRBV9 with TRBJ2-2, with 7 bases matching TRBD1. The CDR3 contains 18 residues. Unmatched junction bases numbered 14, after V lost 0 bases and J lost 6 bases. The V gene's germline CDR1 is SGDLS and CDR2 YYNGEE. CDR3 in amino acids: CASSVEDPTGIFAGELFF. The CDR3 DNA reads as TGTGCCAGCAGCGTAGAGGACCCGACAGGGATCTTCGCCGGGGAGCTGTTTTTT.

This chain uses TRBV2 with TRBJ2-7; 9 bases are a match to TRBD2. Germline V gene data show CDR1 as SNHLY and CDR2 as FYNNEI. The CDR3 contains 14 residues. V lost 2 bases and J lost 5; bases outside the gene matches: 4. The CDR3 region is CASSEIAGAHEQYF. Written as DNA, the CDR3 is TGTGCCAGCAGTGAAATAGCGGGAGCGCACGAGCAGTACTTC.

This clone was detected once. The chain recombines TRBV24-1 with TRBJ2-3; a possible D gene is TRBD2 (5 bases). Trimming took 4 bases from V and 0 from J, leaving 10 bases between them. There are 15 residues in the CDR3. From germline, CDR1 is KGHDR and CDR2 SFDVKD. CDR3 sequence reads: CATSELRLSTDTQYF. The CDR3 DNA reads as TGTGCCACCAGTGAATTAAGACTAAGCACAGATACGCAGTATTTT.

The chain is built from TRBV20-1 and TRBJ1-2; 7 bases are a match to TRBD1. This CDR3 region has 11 residues. The germline V gene encodes CDR1 DFQATT and CDR2 SNEGSKA (reference sequence). The V and J ends lost 8 bases and 8 bases, in that order; junction bases with no gene match: 8. Here the CDR3 reads CSPTGSEGYTF. The CDR3 DNA is TGCAGTCCGACAGGGAGTGAAGGCTACACCTTC.

The chain carries TRBV6-5 and TRBJ2-7; 7 positions match TRBD1. Unmatched junction bases numbered 18, after V lost 5 bases and J lost 11 bases. The CDR3 consists of 15 residues. Germline values: CDR1 MNHEY, CDR2 SVGAGI. The CDR3 DNA follows: TGTGCCAGCAGTCCCCTCCGGGACAGAGTACGAGTGGAGTACTTC. It specifies CASSPLRDRVRVEYF.

The gene calls are TRBV30 and TRBJ1-6; D gene unclear. The V end was cut by 0 bases, the J end by 6 bases, with 9 bases between. Germline values: CDR1 GTSNPN, CDR2 SVGIG (reference sequence). The length of the CDR3 is 14 residues. The CDR3 loop reads CAWSVLVRNSPLHF. The CDR3 DNA sequence: TGTGCCTGGAGTGTATTGGTGCGTAATTCACCCCTCCACTTT. Full variable domain (missing parts from reference TRBV30 and TRBJ1-6): SQTIHQWPATLVQPVGSPLSLECTVEGTSNPNLYWYRQAAGRGLQLLFYSVGIGQISSEVPQNLSASRPQDRQFILSSKKLLLSDSGFYLCAWSVLVRNSPLHFGNGTRLTVT.

The J gene is TRBJ2-7, the V gene TRBV3-1 (or the pseudogene TRBV3-2); 10 positions match TRBD2. This CDR3 spans 13 amino acids. V gave up 5 bases and J gave up 6 bases; unmatched junction bases: 4. CDR1 and CDR2 from the germline V gene are LGHDT and YNNKEL (reference sequence). The DNA of the CDR3 is TGTGCCAGCAGCGAAGCGGGAGGGGGCGAGCAGTACTTC. Its translation: CASSEAGGGEQYF.

The V call is TRBV28, the J call TRBJ1-5, with 7 bases lining up with TRBD1. Losses at the gene ends were 6 bases for V and 0 bases for J; bases not matched to a gene: 8. The CDR3 runs to 16 residues. CDR1 is MDHEN, CDR2 SYDVKM, per germline. As DNA, the CDR3 is TGTGCCAGCAGCCTCCGCAGGGGGAATAGCAATCAGCCCCAGCATTTT. Its protein is CASSLRRGNSNQPQHF.

This clone was seen only once. The rearrangement links TRBV5-4 to TRBJ2-1; TRBD2 matches at 11 bases. Germline CDR1 reads SGHNT; CDR2 reads YYREEE (reference sequence). J was trimmed by 9 bases and V by 7 bases; bases with no gene match: 9. The CDR3 spans 14 residues. CDR3: CASRLAGGPSEQFF. CDR3 nucleotide sequence: TGTGCCAGCCGCCTAGCGGGAGGCCCAAGTGAGCAGTTCTTC.

The V and J genes are TRBV5-1 and TRBJ2-3; 16 positions agree with TRBD2. V dropped 4 bases and J dropped 1; count of bases not matched to a gene: 3. The CDR3 runs to 17 residues. Germline V gene lookup returns CDR1 SGHRS and CDR2 YFSETQ. CDR3 in amino acids: CASSTGTSGGGTDTQYF. CDR3 nucleotide sequence: TGCGCCAGCAGCACCGGGACTAGCGGGGGGGGCACAGATACGCAGTATTTT.

In its sample, this clone was seen a few times. The chain uses TRBV2 and TRBJ1-2; tentative D call: TRBD1 (6 bases). Trimming removed 9 bases from V and 6 bases from J, with 14 bases in between. CDR1 and CDR2 from the germline V gene are SNHLY and FYNNEI. The CDR3 runs to 12 residues. For the CDR3, the DNA is TGTGCCAGTAACACAGGGTATGATGGCTACACCTTC. This gives the protein CASNTGYDGYTF.

V gene TRBV6-1 combines with J gene TRBJ1-2; the D is unclear. Germline V gene data show CDR1 as MNHNS and CDR2 as SASEGT. The germline V and J ends were trimmed by 0 bases and 7 bases, with 12 bases remaining between them. This CDR3 has 14 amino acids. DNA of the CDR3: TGTGCCAGCAGTGAAGCATACAGTACGGCTGGCTACACCTTC. Amino acid sequence: CASSEAYSTAGYTF.

The V call is TRBV28, the J call TRBJ2-4; 11 bases line up with TRBD1. V dropped 3 bases and J dropped 0; count of bases not matched to a gene: 10. The CDR3 contains 19 residues. In germline, CDR1 is MDHEN, CDR2 SYDVKM. The CDR3, as DNA: TGTGCCAGCAGTTTTCACGGACAGGGGGCCTCCTTAGCCAAAAACATTCAGTACTTC. Its translation is CASSFHGQGASLAKNIQYF. The full variable domain, completed using reference TRBV28 and TRBJ2-4, is DVKVTQSSRYLVKRTGEKVFLECVQDMDHENMFWYRQDPGLGLRLIYFSYDVKMKEKGDIPEGYSVSREKKERFSLILESASTNQTSMYLCASSFHGQGASLAKNIQYFGAGTRLSVL.